These T cell receptor beta chains were read from a single sample in a study of CD4 T cells in relation to SARS-CoV-2 and coronaviruses. Method: immunoSEQ multiplex PCR; TCRdb's copy keeps in-frame clones and lacks some. The top ten clones hold 12% of a sample with about 31,000 clones, around 72% of them seen once. No antigen has been identified for these receptors. The sample taken for sequencing was CD4+ T cells from PBMCs, cultured in vitro. All receptors come from a human donor in good health. Both conserved end residues are part of each CDR3.

TRBJ1-4 TRBV30 CAWSQNHAGGEKLFF
TRBJ2-5 TRBV5-1 CASSLEEETQYF
TRBJ1-1 TRBV10-3 CAISEGAGTEAFF
TRBJ2-5 TRBV7-2 CASSLDPGVNGETQYF
TRBJ2-6 TRBV11-2 CASIGSGANVLTF
TRBJ2-1 TRBV18 CASSPGLAAMEQFF
TRBJ2-3 TRBV27 CASSFVSGTDTQYF
TRBJ2-3 TRBV27 CASSLFPLAGRITDTQYF
TRBJ1-2 TRBV4-3 CASSQEGRAYGYTF
TRBJ2-7 TRBV6-1 CASSEGRLSEQYF
TRBJ2-2 TRBV7-2 CASSPDSTGELFF
TRBJ2-1 TRBV4-3 CASSQELGGSNEQFF
TRBJ2-3 TRBV12-3/TRBV12-4 CASSLGDTQYF
TRBJ2-7 TRBV2 CASDETGGAYEQYF
TRBJ1-2 TRBV10-3 CAISESREPSGNYGYTF
TRBJ2-1 TRBV7-8 CASSLGSGTQRRNEQFF
TRBJ2-1 TRBV11-2 CASSLFGGGLNEQFF
TRBJ2-7 TRBV14 CASSQLDRYEQYF
TRBJ2-2 TRBV11-2 CASSPTDLLFRGELFF
TRBJ2-1 TRBV7-2 CASSPSLLGYEQFF
TRBJ2-5 TRBV6-5 CASSYSVGTQYF
TRBJ1-4 TRBV9 CASSVAGQGNEKLFF
TRBJ2-6 TRBV9 CASSSPPGGGSSGANVLTF
TRBJ2-2 TRBV11-2 CASSKRAGTGELFF
TRBJ2-1 TRBV2 CASIEGLNYNEQFF
TRBJ2-1 TRBV4-2 CASSPVAVSYNEQFF
TRBJ2-5 TRBV3-1/TRBV3-2 CASARLGLAGVLEETQYF
TRBJ2-7 TRBV5-5 CASSLYRDDEQYF
TRBJ1-2 TRBV6-2/TRBV6-3 CASSFGQGIDGYTF